One sample yielded the 14 T cell receptor beta chains listed below, sequenced in a study of blood T cell repertoires in COVID-19. Data came from immunoSEQ multiplex PCR; TCRdb stores just in-frame clones and leaves some out. The data contain under 150,000 clones, around 82% of them seen just once; the ten biggest clones take up 5%. The sample consisted of peripheral blood. The source is a woman in her fifties or sixties with acute or convalescent COVID-19.

The chain is built from TRBV29-1 and TRBJ1-1, with D uncertain. CDR3 length: 15 amino acids. V shed 4 bases and J shed 1 base, with 16 bases lying between them. Germline loops: CDR1 SQVTM, CDR2 ANQGSEA. This CDR3 reads CSVGGHRLGNTEAFF. The DNA of the CDR3 is TGCAGCGTTGGAGGTCATCGTCTCGGGAACACTGAAGCTTTCTTT. Combining the CDR3 with reference TRBV29-1 and TRBJ1-1 gives the whole variable domain SAVISQKPSRDICQRGTSLTIQCQVDSQVTMMFWYRQQPGQSLTLIATANQGSEATYESGFVIDKFPISRPNLTFSTLTVSNMSPEDSSIYLCSVGGHRLGNTEAFFGQGTRLTVV.

The V gene is TRBV27, the J gene TRBJ1-5; possibly TRBD1 for D (6 bases). The CDR3 has 14 residues. Trimming took off 5 bases at V and 3 bases at J, with 11 bases between the two ends. The germline CDR1 and CDR2 sequences are MNHEY and SMNVEV (reference sequence). The CDR3 DNA is TGTGCCAGCAGTACTGGACAGATCAATCAGCCCCAGCATTTT. It specifies CASSTGQINQPQHF.

This chain links TRBV7-8 with TRBJ1-1; TRBD1 matches 10 bases. Per the germline V gene, CDR1 is SGHVS and CDR2 is FQNEAQ. With 5 bases clipped from V and 7 bases from J, the junction kept 7 bases outside the gene matches. This CDR3 has 14 residues. CDR3 sequence (DNA): TGTGCCAGCAGCCCCCGGACAGGGGGTTTTGAAGCTTTCTTT. It specifies CASSPRTGGFEAFF.

The chain combines TRBV19 with TRBJ2-2; tentatively, D is TRBD2 (6 bases). CDR1 is LNHDA, CDR2 SQIVND, per germline (reference sequence). Trimming shortened V by 0 bases and J by 6 bases, and 23 bases separated the two germline ends. This CDR3 comprises 19 residues. CDR3 in amino acids: CASSIDPGRGTGGAGELFF. Here the CDR3 DNA reads TGTGCCAGTAGTATAGATCCTGGGCGAGGGACTGGAGGAGCCGGGGAGCTGTTTTTT.

The rearrangement links TRBV3-1 (or the pseudogene TRBV3-2) to TRBJ2-1; D not resolved. The CDR3 loop spans 13 amino acids. Germline CDR1 reads LGHDT; CDR2 reads YNNKEL (reference sequence). The V end lost 1 base, the J end lost 10 bases, and 11 bases lay between the germline ends. CDR3 sequence (DNA): TGTGCCAGCAGCCAAGTTAATCCCTTCGAGCAGTTCTTC. This translates into CASSQVNPFEQFF.

The genes are TRBV9 and TRBJ1-3; TRBD1 aligns across 7 bases. V was pared by 2 bases and J by 2 bases, with 7 bases of the junction left unmatched. The length of the CDR3 is 16 residues. CDR1 and CDR2 from the germline V gene are SGDLS and YYNGEE. CDR3 sequence (DNA): TGTGCCAGCAGCGTTCCAGAGGGGGCCACTGGAAACACCATATATTTT. Amino acids: CASSVPEGATGNTIYF. The full variable domain, completed using reference TRBV9 and TRBJ1-3, is DSGVTQTPKHLITATGQRVTLRCSPRSGDLSVYWYQQSLDQGLQFLIQYYNGEERAKGNILERFSAQQFPDLHSELNLSSLELGDSALYFCASSVPEGATGNTIYFGEGSWLTVV.

CDR3 bases: TGTGCCAGCAGCCGGGACAGAGACTCCTACGAGCAGTACTTC. Translated: CASSRDRDSYEQYF. This chain joins TRBV6-4 and TRBJ2-7; TRBD1 matches 7 bases. V gave up 6 bases and J gave up 0 bases; unmatched junction bases: 5. From germline, CDR1 is MRHNA and CDR2 SNTAGT. The length of the CDR3 is 14 residues.

The genes are TRBV19 and TRBJ1-5, with a weak D call TRBD1 (6 bases). Germline V gene lookup returns CDR1 LNHDA and CDR2 SQIVND (reference sequence). The ends were cut back, 7 bases at V and 4 bases at J, with 17 bases in the middle. The CDR3 is made up of 15 amino acids. CDR3 in amino acids: CASTRGGAQNQPQHF. For the CDR3, the DNA is TGTGCCAGTACCCGAGGGGGGGCGCAGAATCAGCCCCAGCATTTT.

V gene TRBV10-3 combines with J gene TRBJ1-1; D unresolved. Germline V gene lookup returns CDR1 ENHRY and CDR2 SYGVKD. The CDR3 loop spans 13 amino acids. V gave up 6 bases and J gave up 2 bases, with 10 bases separating them. The CDR3 DNA reads as TGTGCCATCAGGGCCGATATAAACACTGAAGCTTTCTTT. Its translation: CAIRADINTEAFF.

This clone was found once. The genes are TRBV5-1 and TRBJ1-3; no definite D call. Germline V gives CDR1 SGHRS, CDR2 YFSETQ. Trimming left V 1 base short and J 0 bases short, with 5 bases between. The CDR3 is 14 amino acids. The CDR3 protein is CASSLSLSGNTIYF. The CDR3 nucleotides are TGCGCCAGCAGCTTGTCCCTCTCTGGAAACACCATATATTTT.

The rearrangement links TRBV18 to TRBJ1-4; a possible D gene is TRBD1 (5 bases). V lost 4 bases to trimming and J lost 0 bases, with 12 bases between them. This CDR3 region has 16 residues. Germline V gene lookup returns CDR1 KGHSH and CDR2 LQKENI. The CDR3 is CASSLRQPATNEKLFF. DNA of the CDR3: TGTGCCAGCTCACTGCGACAGCCTGCAACTAATGAAAAACTGTTTTTT.

V and J are TRBV5-6 and TRBJ1-6; TRBD1 agrees at 9 bases. From germline, CDR1 is SGHDT and CDR2 YYEEEE. CDR3 size: 16 residues. The J segment lost 9 bases and the V segment lost 5 bases, leaving 12 bases of the junction unmatched. CDR3 in DNA: TGTGCCAGCAGTCACCAACCGGGACAGGGTAGTTCACCCCTCCACTTT. Translating it yields CASSHQPGQGSSPLHF.

This clone came up a few times. V gene TRBV7-2 combines with J gene TRBJ2-7, with 7 bases that match TRBD2. V trimming: 5 bases; J trimming: 2 bases; junction bases outside the gene matches: 9. Germline-derived CDR1 and CDR2 are SGHTA and FQGNSA. The CDR3 runs 15 residues. The CDR3 here is CASSQPGGSAYEQYF. Here the CDR3 DNA reads TGTGCCAGCAGCCAACCGGGGGGTTCGGCCTACGAGCAGTACTTC.

The chain employs TRBV28 and TRBJ2-7; 8 bases are a match to TRBD1. The V segment lost 5 bases and the J segment 6 bases; nucleotides outside the gene matches: 12. CDR3 length: 15 residues. Germline V gives CDR1 MDHEN, CDR2 SYDVKM. Here the CDR3 reads CASSGSRDRPLEQYF. The CDR3 nucleotides are TGTGCCAGCAGTGGAAGCCGGGACAGGCCCCTCGAGCAGTACTTC.